This TCR beta chain appears in the sequencing data of a study of CD8+CD57+ T cells in acquired aplastic anemia. The use of genomic DNA as template underpinned the TCR beta VDJ and CDR3 profiling. Each CDR3 protein is one row after TCRdb ran MiXCR on the reads. The table shows 75,000 to 90,000 distinct CDR3 sequences, with 40% to 55% occurring only once. As concerns this clonotype: Its antigen is undetermined.

The CDR3 length is 16 residues. Trimming took off 4 bases at V and 0 bases at J, with 10 bases between the two ends. Germline CDR1 and CDR2: ENHRY and SYGVKD. Study findings and constraints: Any difference that existed in CD8+ Simpson's diversity between patients and controls was not significant.

V gene TRBV10-3 combines with J gene TRBJ2-6; D not resolved. Material for sequencing was sorted CD4+, CD8+, or CD8+CD57+ T cells (not recorded which) from PBMCs. The source is a human donor in good health, serving as a control. The CDR3 loop reads CAISGLQSSGANVLTF. DNA of the CDR3: TGTGCCATCAGTGGGTTACAGAGCTCTGGGGCCAACGTCCTGACTTTC.